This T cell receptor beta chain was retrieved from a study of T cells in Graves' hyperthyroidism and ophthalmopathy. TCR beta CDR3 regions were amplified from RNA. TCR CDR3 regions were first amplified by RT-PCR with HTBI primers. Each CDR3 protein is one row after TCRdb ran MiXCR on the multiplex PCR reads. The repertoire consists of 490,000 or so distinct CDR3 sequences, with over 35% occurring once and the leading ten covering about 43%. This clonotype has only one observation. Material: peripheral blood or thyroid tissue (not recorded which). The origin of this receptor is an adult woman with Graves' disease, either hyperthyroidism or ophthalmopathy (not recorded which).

The CDR3 region is CASSEGLAASSGNTIYF. For the CDR3, the DNA is TGTGCCAGCTCCGAGGGCCTGGCAGCCTCCTCTGGAAACACCATATATTTT. The chain combines TRBV7-3 with TRBJ1-3; D call uncertain. Trimming removed 8 bases at V and 0 bases at J, with 20 bases between. Germline V CDR1 and CDR2: SGHTA, FQGTGA. The CDR3 covers 17 residues.